Below are 22 T cell receptor beta chains sequenced from a single sample in a study of CD4+ T cells in melanoma (dated by TCRdb to the early 2020s). The receptor library was made with the immunoSEQ multiplex PCR assay. The clones in this table, taken by TCRdb from immuneACCESS, are in-frame only. Not every clone is retained; where verified, under half of the shortfall comes from an unresolved V gene, and the cause of the rest is unknown. This sample lists about 11,000 clones; almost 70% were detected once. The ten most abundant clones make up more than 8% of the sample. Sequenced input: cells from a culture (not recorded whether cultured in vitro). Receptor source: a human donor with melanoma.

The gene calls are TRBV5-1 and TRBJ2-3; 11 nucleotides line up with TRBD1. V shed 1 base and J 3 bases; nucleotides not matched to a gene: 4. This CDR3 contains 16 residues. Per germline, CDR1 SGHRS and CDR2 YFSETQ. The CDR3 spells CASSLWTGGRTDTQYF. The CDR3 region has the DNA TGCGCCAGCAGCTTGTGGACAGGGGGCAGGACAGATACGCAGTATTTT. Supplemented by reference TRBV5-1 and TRBJ2-3, the full variable domain reads KAGVTQTPRYLIKTRGQQVTLSCSPISGHRSVSWYQQTPGQGLQFLFEYFSETQRNKGNFPGRFSGRQFSNSRSEMNVSTLELGDSALYLCASSLWTGGRTDTQYFGPGTRLTVL.

The chain joins TRBV5-5 to TRBJ1-5; D gene uncertain. V gave up 3 bases and J gave up 6 bases, with 13 bases separating them. CDR3 length equals 14 residues. Germline loops: CDR1 SGHKS, CDR2 YYEKEE (reference sequence). The CDR3 bases are TGTGCCAGCAGCTACGGGGATAGACGTCAGCCCCAGCATTTT. This sequence encodes CASSYGDRRQPQHF.

This clone is labeled medium-sized (0.01 to 0.1%). The J gene is TRBJ2-2, the V gene TRBV5-1; D may be TRBD1 (5 bases). The CDR3 sequence is 14 residues long. V lost 5 bases to trimming and J lost 2 bases, with 10 bases between them. The germline V gene has CDR1 SGHRS and CDR2 YFSETQ. Here the CDR3 DNA reads TGCGCCAGCAGTATTCAGGGTAACACCGGGGAGCTGTTTTTT. Translating gives CASSIQGNTGELFF.

The chain recombines TRBV7-9 with TRBJ1-4, with D perhaps TRBD1 (5 bases). Germline-derived CDR1 and CDR2 are SEHNR and FQNEAQ (reference sequence). This CDR3 comprises 14 residues. V gave up 8 bases and J gave up 5 bases, with 15 bases separating them. CDR3 sequence: CASVRQGPNEKLFF. The DNA for the CDR3 is TGTGCCAGCGTCCGCCAGGGCCCGAATGAAAAACTGTTTTTT.

This rearrangement joins TRBV27 to TRBJ2-1; 11 bases line up with TRBD2. Germline V gene data show CDR1 as MNHEY and CDR2 as SMNVEV (reference sequence). Unmatched junction bases numbered 18, after V lost 5 bases and J lost 9 bases. This CDR3 is built from 18 residues. CDR3: CASSPSGGLAGSTGEQFF. The CDR3 DNA reads as TGTGCCAGCAGTCCTAGCGGGGGGCTAGCCGGTTCGACAGGTGAGCAGTTCTTC.

This clone was found once. This chain joins TRBV6-1 and TRBJ2-3, with 7 bases identical to TRBD1. Trimming cost V 6 bases and J 4 bases; bases outside gene matches: 7. Looked up from germline, CDR1 is MNHNS and CDR2 is SASEGT. This CDR3 comprises 14 residues. CDR3: CASSPDRVSDTQYF. As DNA, the CDR3 is TGTGCCAGCAGCCCTGACAGGGTATCAGATACGCAGTATTTT.

This chain joins TRBV13 and TRBJ2-7, with no clear D. The CDR3 consists of 13 residues. Trimming cost V 1 base and J 4 bases, with 8 bases left between them. The germline CDR1 and CDR2 sequences are PRHDT and FYEKMQ (reference sequence). CDR3 sequence: CASSLAGTYEQYF. The CDR3 nucleotides read TGTGCCAGCAGCTTAGCAGGAACGTACGAGCAGTACTTC.

In DNA form, the CDR3 reads TGTGCCAGCAGTGAAAGGGGCAGTAAAAGGGGCTACACCTTC. Translation gives CASSERGSKRGYTF. The chain has TRBV6-1 and TRBJ1-2; tentatively, D is TRBD1 (5 bases). Germline assignment: CDR1 MNHNS and CDR2 SASEGT. This CDR3 contains 14 residues. Trimming pared 2 bases from V and 8 bases from J, leaving 15 bases between.

This clone has just a few counts. In DNA, the CDR3 is TGTGCCAGCAGTTTTAGAGGGGGTCAGGGGTACGAGCAGTACTTC. Its protein product is CASSFRGGQGYEQYF. J is TRBJ2-7 and V is TRBV27; possibly TRBD1 for D (6 bases). CDR3 length: 15 residues. Germline V gene lookup returns CDR1 MNHEY and CDR2 SMNVEV (reference sequence). The V and J ends lost 3 bases and 4 bases respectively, with 16 bases between them.

The chain uses TRBV2 and TRBJ1-5; 7 nucleotides align to TRBD1. Germline V gene data show CDR1 as SNHLY and CDR2 as FYNNEI. CDR3 length equals 14 residues. V was clipped by 6 bases and J by 0 bases; unmatched bases: 2. The CDR3 nucleotides read TGTGCCAGCAGGACAGGGCTTAGCAATCAGCCCCAGCATTTT. Encoded protein: CASRTGLSNQPQHF.

This clone has a handful of counts. The gene calls are TRBV5-1 and TRBJ1-1, with D tentatively TRBD1 (6 bases). Germline assignment: CDR1 SGHRS and CDR2 YFSETQ. Trimming pared 2 bases from V and 6 bases from J, leaving 8 bases between. This CDR3 contains 12 residues. The CDR3 protein is CASSFEGAEAFF. The CDR3 bases are TGCGCCAGCAGCTTCGAGGGGGCTGAAGCTTTCTTT.

This clone has a handful of counts. The chain joins TRBV15 to TRBJ1-6; perhaps TRBD1 as D (5 bases). CDR1 is LNHNV, CDR2 YYDKDF, per germline (reference sequence). CDR3 size: 16 residues. The germline V and J ends were trimmed by 0 bases and 9 bases, with 15 bases remaining between them. CDR3 protein: CATSRDSAGPRSPLHF. The CDR3 nucleotides read TGTGCCACCAGCAGAGACTCGGCAGGGCCCCGTTCACCCCTCCACTTT.

The chain links TRBV6-1 to TRBJ2-5, with TRBD1 matching over 7 bases. The CDR3 extends over 15 amino acids. Germline CDR1 reads MNHNS; CDR2 reads SASEGT. Trimming took 6 bases from V and 0 from J; bases not matched to a gene: 7. CDR3 in amino acids: CASRTGQTYQETQYF. CDR3 bases: TGTGCCAGCAGGACGGGACAGACGTACCAAGAGACCCAGTACTTC.

This clone has only a few counts. This chain connects TRBV11-2 to TRBJ2-7, with 7 bases aligning to TRBD1. The CDR3 sequence is 12 residues long. Trimming removed 4 bases from V and 5 bases from J; junction bases left unmatched: 2. Germline CDR1 is SGHAT and CDR2 is FQNNGV. The CDR3 DNA reads TGTGCCAGCAGCTACAGGGGAAACGAGCAGTACTTC. Translating it yields CASSYRGNEQYF.

This clone was counted between two and nine times. The genes are TRBV6-5 and TRBJ2-6; TRBD2 is a possible D gene (5 bases). Trimming stripped 3 bases from V and 4 bases from J, with 10 bases between. This CDR3 comprises 15 residues. From germline, CDR1 is MNHEY and CDR2 SVGAGI. This CDR3 reads CASSYRGSGANVLTF. The CDR3 nucleotides read TGTGCCAGCAGTTATCGAGGGTCCGGGGCCAACGTCCTGACTTTC.

This clone has more than one count but fewer than ten. This chain uses TRBV7-9 with TRBJ2-2; D is unresolved. The CDR3 is 11 residues long. CDR1 and CDR2 from the germline V gene are SEHNR and FQNEAQ (reference sequence). V lost 7 bases and J 4 bases, leaving 4 bases between the germline ends. Here the CDR3 reads CASTSTGELFF. The CDR3 DNA reads as TGTGCCAGCACCTCCACCGGGGAGCTGTTTTTT.

The V and J genes are TRBV7-9 and TRBJ1-1; D gene unclear. V was trimmed by 2 bases and J by 1 base, leaving 5 bases between them. The CDR3 runs to 13 residues. CDR1 SEHNR and CDR2 FQNEAQ come from the germline V gene (reference sequence). This CDR3 reads CASSLRANTEAFF. CDR3 nucleotide sequence: TGTGCCAGCAGCTTAAGGGCGAACACTGAAGCTTTCTTT.

CDR3 nucleotide sequence: TGTGCCAGCAGCTTGGGTTGGGGGCCGGGCCAGCCCCAGCATTTT. Translation gives CASSLGWGPGQPQHF. The chain is built from TRBV7-2 and TRBJ1-5; a possible D gene is TRBD1 (6 bases). Trimming pared 3 bases from V and 7 bases from J, leaving 16 bases between. This CDR3 contains 15 residues. Germline CDR1 SGHTA, CDR2 FQGNSA.

This clone has a handful of counts. The rearrangement uses TRBV2 and TRBJ1-4; 9 nucleotides match TRBD1. The CDR3 sequence is 14 residues long. In germline, CDR1 is SNHLY, CDR2 FYNNEI. V dropped 6 bases and J dropped 6; count of bases not matched to a gene: 5. The CDR3 reads CASRRQGVDEKLFF. The CDR3 bases are TGTGCCAGCAGGAGACAGGGGGTGGATGAAAAACTGTTTTTT.

A few counts support this clone. The chain uses TRBV7-9 and TRBJ1-1; the D is unclear. V dropped 5 bases and J dropped 1 base, with 11 bases sitting between them. This CDR3 region has 14 residues. Germline CDR1 and CDR2: SEHNR and FQNEAQ (reference sequence). The CDR3 here is CASSARGANTEAFF. CDR3 nucleotides: TGTGCCAGCAGCGCCAGAGGCGCGAACACTGAAGCTTTCTTT.

The chain combines TRBV15 with TRBJ1-4, with D hard to call. The CDR3 length is 15 residues. Trimming left V 5 bases short and J 2 bases short, with 12 bases between. Germline V gene lookup returns CDR1 LNHNV and CDR2 YYDKDF (reference sequence). The chain's CDR3 is CATSPRVLTNEKLFF. CDR3 bases: TGTGCCACCAGCCCCCGAGTATTGACTAATGAAAAACTGTTTTTT.

The V call is TRBV6-5, the J call TRBJ1-2; a weak D match, TRBD1 (6 bases). This CDR3 region has 14 residues. Trimming took 6 bases from V and 2 from J, leaving 13 bases between them. Germline CDR1 and CDR2: MNHEY and SVGAGI. This CDR3 reads CASSATGLNYGYTF. CDR3 bases: TGTGCCAGCAGCGCCACAGGGCTCAACTATGGCTACACCTTC.